This entry concerns a single T cell receptor beta chain. Data came from immunoSEQ multiplex PCR; TCRdb stores just in-frame clones and leaves some out. The data hold roughly 57,000 clones, with roughly 94% observed a single time. This entry belongs to a study of preoperative IRX-2 immunotherapy in early breast cancer. Stated treatment: preoperative locoregional IRX-2 cytokine immunotherapy. Trimming removed 5 bases from V and 3 bases from J, with 16 bases in between. Germline values: CDR1 LGHNA, CDR2 YSLEER. CDR3 length equals 16 residues. This specimen was acquired from a patient treated with IRX-2 immunotherapy. This chain joins TRBV4-3 and TRBJ2-2; D gene uncertain. This receptor was taken from a human donor with breast cancer. This chain's CDR3 is CASSLISYRDTGELFF. The DNA of the CDR3 is TGCGCCAGCAGCTTGATATCCTACCGGGACACCGGGGAGCTGTTTTTT.